One sample yielded the 24 T cell receptor beta chains listed below, sequenced in a study of CD8+ T cells in alopecia areata. Following extraction, RNA underwent reverse transcription to cDNA, which served as the sequencing template. Sequenced by immunoSEQ multiplex PCR; TCRdb stores in-frame clones only, minus some. The sample contains fewer than 250,000 clones, 50% to 60% of which appear only once. Treatment reported: oral pan-JAK inhibitor, 5-10 mg twice daily. The material was CD4+ T cells sorted from blood, obtained at week 4, from a patient treated with tofacitinib. The receptors come from a human donor with alopecia areata.

CDR3 amino acids: CASSLGTGGDIQYF. The CDR3 DNA reads as TGTGCCAGCAGCTTAGGGACAGGGGGCGACATTCAGTACTTC. The gene calls are TRBV7-2 and TRBJ2-4; 11 nucleotides align to TRBD1. CDR3 size: 14 residues. J gave up 8 bases and V 1 base, and 1 base lay outside the gene matches. Germline V gene data show CDR1 as SGHTA and CDR2 as FQGNSA. Looking up the rest from reference TRBV7-2 and TRBJ2-4 gives the full variable domain: GAGVSQSPSNKVTEKGKDVELRCDPISGHTALYWYRQSLGQGLEFLIYFQGNSAPDKSGLPSDRFSAERTGGSVSTLTIQRTQQEDSAVYLCASSLGTGGDIQYFGAGTRLSVL.

This clone was seen ten or more times. The chain carries TRBV7-2 and TRBJ2-5; the match to TRBD1 covers 8 bases. Looked up from germline, CDR1 is SGHTA and CDR2 is FQGNSA. J gave up 5 bases and V 3 bases, and 8 bases lay outside the gene matches. The CDR3 length is 15 residues. CDR3 sequence reads: CASSLGWTGRETQYF. The CDR3 coding sequence is TGTGCCAGCAGCTTGGGGTGGACAGGGCGGGAGACCCAGTACTTC.

The CDR3 sequence is CASSLVGVGKNIQYF. The CDR3 nucleotides read TGTGCCAGCAGCTTAGTCGGGGTTGGCAAAAACATTCAGTACTTC. This rearrangement joins TRBV7-2 to TRBJ2-4; weak D call: TRBD2 (5 bases). There are 15 residues in the CDR3. Per the germline V gene, CDR1 is SGHTA and CDR2 is FQGNSA. V lost 1 base and J lost 3, with 10 bases in between.

This clone was observed a handful of times. The chain links TRBV29-1 to TRBJ2-7; 7 bases agree with TRBD2. The CDR3 extends over 11 amino acids. Per germline, CDR1 SQVTM and CDR2 ANQGSEA. Trimming at V came to 5 bases and at J to 7 bases, leaving 5 bases not matched to a gene. CDR3 bases: TGCAGCGTTCGACGGGGGGTGGAGCAGTACTTC. Translating it yields CSVRRGVEQYF.

This chain connects TRBV29-1 to TRBJ2-7; D uncertain. The CDR3 has 10 amino acids. Germline loops: CDR1 SQVTM, CDR2 ANQGSEA. The V and J ends lost 5 bases and 4 bases respectively, with 6 bases between them. The CDR3 region is CSVNKYEQYF. CDR3 nucleotides: TGCAGCGTTAATAAGTACGAGCAGTACTTC.

The sample holds one count of this clone. This chain links TRBV30 with TRBJ2-7; D is unclear. The CDR3 is 14 residues long. Trimming took 4 bases from V and 4 from J, leaving 17 bases between them. The V gene's germline CDR1 is GTSNPN and CDR2 SVGIG (reference sequence). The CDR3 loop reads CAWMSRRARYEQYF. CDR3 coding DNA: TGTGCCTGGATGTCAAGAAGAGCGCGTTACGAGCAGTACTTC.

The V gene is TRBV2, the J gene TRBJ1-1; D ambiguous. V gave up 6 bases and J gave up 1 base, with 12 bases separating them. Germline lookup yields CDR1 SNHLY and CDR2 FYNNEI. The CDR3 consists of 14 residues. The CDR3 DNA follows: TGTGCCAGCAGAGAGAGTCCTCGGAACACTGAAGCTTTCTTT. It specifies CASRESPRNTEAFF. Combining the CDR3 with reference TRBV2 and TRBJ1-1 gives the whole variable domain EPEVTQTPSHQVTQMGQEVILRCVPISNHLYFYWYRQILGQKVEFLVSFYNNEISEKSEIFDDQFSVERPDGSNFTLKIRSTKLEDSAMYFCASRESPRNTEAFFGQGTRLTVV.

The gene calls are TRBV29-1 and TRBJ2-3, with 7 positions matching TRBD1. Losses at the gene ends were 4 bases for V and 4 bases for J; bases not matched to a gene: 8. CDR1 SQVTM and CDR2 ANQGSEA come from the germline V gene. The CDR3 length is 14 residues. The CDR3 coding sequence is TGCAGCGTTGCCAGAACAGGGGTTTCAGATACGCAGTATTTT. Encoded protein: CSVARTGVSDTQYF.

A few counts support this clone. The chain joins TRBV18 to TRBJ1-1; D is possibly TRBD1 (5 bases). Germline assignment: CDR1 KGHSH and CDR2 LQKENI. Trimming removed 4 bases at V and 5 bases at J, with 11 bases between. The CDR3 covers 13 residues. The CDR3 reads CASSLQQATEAFF. The CDR3 DNA is TGTGCCAGCTCACTACAACAGGCTACTGAAGCTTTCTTT. Using reference TRBV18 and TRBJ1-1 for the parts outside the CDR3, the full variable domain is NAGVMQNPRHLVRRRGQEARLRCSPMKGHSHVYWYRQLPEEGLKFMVYLQKENIIDESGMPKERFSAEFPKEGPSILRIQQVVRGDSAAYFCASSLQQATEAFFGQGTRLTVV.

The rearrangement joins TRBV7-2 to TRBJ2-5; D possibly corresponds to TRBD1 (5 bases). The germline gives CDR1 SGHTA, CDR2 FQGNSA. V lost 5 bases, J lost 5 bases, and 12 bases lay in between. CDR3 length: 13 amino acids. The CDR3 loop reads CASSPRVQETQYF. In DNA form, the CDR3 reads TGTGCCAGCAGCCCCAGGGTACAGGAGACCCAGTACTTC.

The DNA for the CDR3 is TGTGCCATCAGTGACAGAATCAACCAAGAGACCCAGTACTTC. It translates to CAISDRINQETQYF. This chain links TRBV10-3 with TRBJ2-5; D unresolved. The germline V and J ends were trimmed by 3 bases and 0 bases, with 8 bases remaining between them. There are 14 residues in the CDR3. CDR1 and CDR2 from the germline V gene are ENHRY and SYGVKD.

The chain joins TRBV29-1 to TRBJ1-2, with D possibly TRBD1 on 6 matching bases. From germline, CDR1 is SQVTM and CDR2 ANQGSEA. The CDR3 contains 12 residues. V gave up 3 bases and J gave up 8 bases, with 13 bases separating them. This CDR3 is CSVDLGAGGYTF. In DNA form, the CDR3 reads TGCAGCGTTGATCTGGGGGCCGGCGGCTACACCTTC.

The chain employs TRBV7-8 and TRBJ2-1; no reliable D call. V was shortened by 5 bases and J by 9 bases, with 5 bases between the two germline ends. The germline CDR1 and CDR2 sequences are SGHVS and FQNEAQ. The length of the CDR3 is 10 residues. CDR3 amino acids: CASSDGEQFF. The CDR3 bases are TGTGCCAGCAGCGACGGTGAGCAGTTCTTC.

J is TRBJ2-3 and V is TRBV19; D remains ambiguous. Germline V CDR1 and CDR2: LNHDA, SQIVND (reference sequence). The germline V and J ends were trimmed by 4 bases and 11 bases, with 13 bases remaining between them. This CDR3 spans 12 amino acids. The DNA for the CDR3 is TGTGCCAGTAGTACCAGACAAACACAGCAGTATTTT. Translating it yields CASSTRQTQQYF.

This chain uses TRBV29-1 with TRBJ2-5, with no clear D. V was pared by 5 bases and J by 5 bases, with 15 bases between. Germline V gives CDR1 SQVTM, CDR2 ANQGSEA. This CDR3 spans 13 amino acids. CDR3 bases: TGCAGCGTTCGGGCCTATGTTTCTGAGACCCAGTACTTC. This encodes CSVRAYVSETQYF.

The chain joins TRBV30 to TRBJ2-7; maybe TRBD2 (5 bases). Trimming left V 2 bases short and J 9 bases short, with 11 bases between. There are 11 residues in the CDR3. Germline assignment: CDR1 GTSNPN and CDR2 SVGIG (reference sequence). CDR3 region: CAWSPGNGQYF. In DNA form, the CDR3 reads TGTGCCTGGAGTCCCGGGAATGGGCAGTACTTC.

The chain uses TRBV30 and TRBJ1-1; D call uncertain. Trimming took off 2 bases at V and 5 bases at J, with 9 bases between the two ends. The germline V gene has CDR1 GTSNPN and CDR2 SVGIG (reference sequence). This CDR3 has 12 residues. The DNA of the CDR3 is TGTGCCTGGAGTACGGCGGAGACTGAAGCTTTCTTT. Its protein is CAWSTAETEAFF.

The chain combines TRBV29-1 with TRBJ2-3; D is ambiguous. The CDR3 covers 13 residues. Germline V gives CDR1 SQVTM, CDR2 ANQGSEA. Trimming took 1 base from V and 5 from J, leaving 10 bases between them. This CDR3 is CSVEGWGGDTQYF. The CDR3 nucleotides are TGCAGCGTTGAAGGGTGGGGTGGAGATACGCAGTATTTT.

The CDR3 protein is CACETSGRASSYNEQFF. The CDR3 DNA is TGTGCCTGTGAGACTAGCGGGAGGGCGAGCTCCTACAATGAGCAGTTCTTC. V gene TRBV30 combines with J gene TRBJ2-1; 14 bases fit TRBD2. With 6 bases clipped from V and 0 bases from J, the junction kept 7 bases outside the gene matches. Germline CDR1 reads GTSNPN; CDR2 reads SVGIG (reference sequence). The CDR3 loop spans 17 amino acids. Using reference TRBV30 and TRBJ2-1 for the parts outside the CDR3, the full variable domain is SQTIHQWPATLVQPVGSPLSLECTVEGTSNPNLYWYRQAAGRGLQLLFYSVGIGQISSEVPQNLSASRPQDRQFILSSKKLLLSDSGFYLCACETSGRASSYNEQFFGPGTRLTVL.

This chain connects TRBV30 to TRBJ2-2; unclear D gene. Trimming shortened V by 3 bases and J by 0 bases, and 5 bases separated the two germline ends. Germline V lookup: CDR1 GTSNPN, CDR2 SVGIG (reference sequence). The CDR3 totals 13 residues. The DNA of the CDR3 is TGTGCCTGGAGCGCTTCGAACACCGGGGAGCTGTTTTTT. Protein product: CAWSASNTGELFF. The variable domain in full, completed from reference TRBV30 and TRBJ2-2, reads SQTIHQWPATLVQPVGSPLSLECTVEGTSNPNLYWYRQAAGRGLQLLFYSVGIGQISSEVPQNLSASRPQDRQFILSSKKLLLSDSGFYLCAWSASNTGELFFGEGSRLTVL.

The chain links TRBV30 to TRBJ2-2, with D perhaps given as TRBD1 or TRBD2 (6 bases each). The CDR3 totals 14 residues. CDR1 is GTSNPN, CDR2 SVGIG, per germline (reference sequence). V was trimmed by 3 bases and J by 4 bases, leaving 12 bases between them. Written as DNA, the CDR3 is TGTGCCTGGAGACTAGGGGGAGGCACCGGGGAGCTGTTTTTT. It translates to CAWRLGGGTGELFF.

This clone was seen a single time. The chain couples TRBV30 to TRBJ2-6; D is unresolved. Germline CDR1 is GTSNPN and CDR2 is SVGIG (reference sequence). There are 13 residues in the CDR3. V was cut by 3 bases and J by 0 bases, with 3 bases left in between. CDR3 DNA: TGTGCCTGGAGGCCCTCTGGGGCCAACGTCCTGACTTTC. This encodes CAWRPSGANVLTF.

V usage is TRBV29-1 and J usage is TRBJ1-2; D gene unclear. Trimming removed 5 bases at V and 2 bases at J, with 12 bases between. CDR1 and CDR2 from the germline V gene are SQVTM and ANQGSEA. This CDR3 contains 13 residues. This CDR3 is CSVRWSQNYGYTF. The CDR3 nucleotides are TGCAGCGTTCGGTGGTCCCAGAACTATGGCTACACCTTC.

V and J are TRBV4-1 and TRBJ1-4; 7 bases align to TRBD1. This CDR3 is built from 17 residues. V shed 1 base and J 0 bases; nucleotides not matched to a gene: 5. CDR1 is MGHRA and CDR2 is YSYEKL in the germline V gene. The chain's CDR3 is CASSQAGGGPTNEKLFF. The CDR3 DNA follows: TGCGCCAGCAGCCAAGCAGGGGGGGGCCCAACTAATGAAAAACTGTTTTTT.